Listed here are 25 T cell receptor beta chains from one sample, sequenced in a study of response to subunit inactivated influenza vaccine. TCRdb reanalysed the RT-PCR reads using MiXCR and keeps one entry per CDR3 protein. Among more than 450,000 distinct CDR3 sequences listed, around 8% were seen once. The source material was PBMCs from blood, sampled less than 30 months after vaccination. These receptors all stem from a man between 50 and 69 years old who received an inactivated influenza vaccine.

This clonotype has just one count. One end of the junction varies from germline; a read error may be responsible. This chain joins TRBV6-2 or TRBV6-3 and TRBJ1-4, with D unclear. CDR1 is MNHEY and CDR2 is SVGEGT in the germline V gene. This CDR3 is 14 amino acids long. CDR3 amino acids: CSSRRGATNEKLFF. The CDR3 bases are TGTTCCAGCAGGCGCGGCGCAACTAATGAAAAACTGTTTTTT.

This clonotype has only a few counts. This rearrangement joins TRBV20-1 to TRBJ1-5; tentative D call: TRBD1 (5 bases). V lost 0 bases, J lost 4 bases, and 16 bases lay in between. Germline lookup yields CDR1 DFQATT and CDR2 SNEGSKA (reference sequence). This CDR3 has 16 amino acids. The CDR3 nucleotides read TGCAGTGCTAGAGATTTAGGGGCAGGGCCAAATCAGCCCCAGCATTTT. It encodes CSARDLGAGPNQPQHF.

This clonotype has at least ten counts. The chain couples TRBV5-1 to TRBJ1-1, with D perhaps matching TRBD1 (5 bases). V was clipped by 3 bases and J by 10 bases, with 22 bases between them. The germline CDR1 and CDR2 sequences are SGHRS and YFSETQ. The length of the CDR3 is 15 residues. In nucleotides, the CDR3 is TGCGCCAGCAGCTGGGACGTCGCAGGGCGGGGGAGAGCTTTCTTT. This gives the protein CASSWDVAGRGRAFF.

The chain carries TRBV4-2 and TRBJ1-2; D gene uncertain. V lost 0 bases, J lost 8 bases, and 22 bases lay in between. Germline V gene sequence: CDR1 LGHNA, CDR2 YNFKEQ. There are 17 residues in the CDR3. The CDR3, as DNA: TGTGCCAGCAGCCAAGACCCCCGGGTAGGGCGCGAGTTGGGCTACACCTTC. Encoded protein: CASSQDPRVGRELGYTF.

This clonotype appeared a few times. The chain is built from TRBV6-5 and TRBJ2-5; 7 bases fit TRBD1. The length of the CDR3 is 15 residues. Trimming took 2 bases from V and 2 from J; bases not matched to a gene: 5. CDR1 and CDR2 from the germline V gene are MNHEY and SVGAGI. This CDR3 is CASSYNRQGQETQYF. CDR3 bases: TGTGCCAGCAGTTACAACCGACAGGGTCAAGAGACCCAGTACTTC.

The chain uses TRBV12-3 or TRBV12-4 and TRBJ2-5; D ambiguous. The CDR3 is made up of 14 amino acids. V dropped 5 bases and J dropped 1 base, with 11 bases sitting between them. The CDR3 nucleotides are TGTGCCAGCAGTCTAAACGGGTTCCAAGAGACCCAGTACTTC. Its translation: CASSLNGFQETQYF.

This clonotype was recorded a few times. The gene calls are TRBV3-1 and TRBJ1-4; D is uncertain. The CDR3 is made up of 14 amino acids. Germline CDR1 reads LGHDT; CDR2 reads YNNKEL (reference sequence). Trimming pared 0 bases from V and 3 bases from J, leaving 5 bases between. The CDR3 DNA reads TGTGCCAGCAGCCAAGATTCCTCTAATGAAAAACTGTTTTTT. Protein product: CASSQDSSNEKLFF. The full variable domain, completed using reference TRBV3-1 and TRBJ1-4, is DTAVSQTPKYLVTQMGNDKSIKCEQNLGHDTMYWYKQDSKKFLKIMFSYNNKELIINETVPNRFSPKSPDKAHLNLHINSLELGDSAVYFCASSQDSSNEKLFFGSGTQLSVL.

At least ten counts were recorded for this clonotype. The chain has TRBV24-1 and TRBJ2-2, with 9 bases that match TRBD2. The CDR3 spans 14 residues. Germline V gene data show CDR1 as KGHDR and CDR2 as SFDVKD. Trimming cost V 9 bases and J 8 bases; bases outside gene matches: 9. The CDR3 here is CATQTSGFRGELFF. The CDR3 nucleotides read TGTGCCACCCAGACTAGCGGATTCCGAGGGGAGCTGTTTTTT.

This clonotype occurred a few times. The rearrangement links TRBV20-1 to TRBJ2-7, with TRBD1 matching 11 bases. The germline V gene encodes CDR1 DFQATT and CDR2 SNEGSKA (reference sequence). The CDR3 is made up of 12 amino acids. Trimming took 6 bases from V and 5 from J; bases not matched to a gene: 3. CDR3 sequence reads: CSAGQGDNEQYF. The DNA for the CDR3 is TGCAGTGCGGGACAGGGGGATAACGAGCAGTACTTC.

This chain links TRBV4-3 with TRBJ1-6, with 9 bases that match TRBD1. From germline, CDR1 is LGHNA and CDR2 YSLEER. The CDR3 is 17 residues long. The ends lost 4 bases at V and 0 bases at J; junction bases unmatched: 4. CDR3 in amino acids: CASSRGQGNSYNSPLHF. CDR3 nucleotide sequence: TGCGCCAGCAGCCGAGGACAGGGGAACTCCTATAATTCACCCCTCCACTTT.

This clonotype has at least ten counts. DNA of the CDR3: TGTGCCAGCAGCTCCGGGATAAAGTCTAGCACAGATACGCAGTATTTT. It translates to CASSSGIKSSTDTQYF. The chain combines TRBV7-8 with TRBJ2-3, with a possible D match to TRBD2 (5 bases). Looked up from germline, CDR1 is SGHVS and CDR2 is FQNEAQ. The CDR3 contains 16 residues. The V end lost 4 bases, the J end lost 0 bases, and 14 bases lay between the germline ends. The variable domain in full, completed from reference TRBV7-8 and TRBJ2-3, reads GAGVSQSPRYKVAKRGQDVALRCDPISGHVSLFWYQQALGQGPEFLTYFQNEAQLDKSGLPSDRFFAERPEGSVSTLKIQRTQQEDSAVYLCASSSGIKSSTDTQYFGPGTRLTVL.

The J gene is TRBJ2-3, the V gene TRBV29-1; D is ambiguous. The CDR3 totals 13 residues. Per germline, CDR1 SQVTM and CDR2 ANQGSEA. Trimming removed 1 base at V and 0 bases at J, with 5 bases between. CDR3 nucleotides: TGCAGCGTTGAAGTGGGGAGCACAGATACGCAGTATTTT. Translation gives CSVEVGSTDTQYF.

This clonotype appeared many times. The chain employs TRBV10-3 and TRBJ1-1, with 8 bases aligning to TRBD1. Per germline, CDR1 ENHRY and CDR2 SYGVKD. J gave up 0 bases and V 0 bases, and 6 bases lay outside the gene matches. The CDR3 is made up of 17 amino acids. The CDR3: CAISESRTGFMNTEAFF. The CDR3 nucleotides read TGTGCCATCAGTGAGTCGAGGACAGGGTTCATGAACACTGAAGCTTTCTTT.

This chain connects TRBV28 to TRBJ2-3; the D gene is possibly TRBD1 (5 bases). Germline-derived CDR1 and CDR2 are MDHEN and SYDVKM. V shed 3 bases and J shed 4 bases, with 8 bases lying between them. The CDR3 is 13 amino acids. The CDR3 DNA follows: TGTGCCAGCAGTTTGACAGCGTCAGATACGCAGTATTTT. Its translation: CASSLTASDTQYF.

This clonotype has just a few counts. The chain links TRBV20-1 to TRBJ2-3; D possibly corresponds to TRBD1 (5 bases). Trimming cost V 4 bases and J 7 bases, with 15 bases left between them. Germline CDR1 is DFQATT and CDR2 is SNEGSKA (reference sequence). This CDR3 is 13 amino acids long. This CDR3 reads CSANLGPPNTQYF. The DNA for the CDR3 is TGCAGTGCTAACCTGGGGCCGCCGAATACGCAGTATTTT.

The CDR3 protein is CAISEPRDRTLSEQYF. The CDR3 DNA follows: TGTGCCATCAGTGAGCCGAGGGACCGAACCTTAAGCGAGCAGTACTTC. V gene TRBV10-3 combines with J gene TRBJ2-7; TRBD1 or TRBD2 may be the D gene (5 bases each). Deletions cut 2 bases from V and 6 bases from J, with 20 bases between. This CDR3 contains 16 residues. The V gene's germline CDR1 is ENHRY and CDR2 SYGVKD.

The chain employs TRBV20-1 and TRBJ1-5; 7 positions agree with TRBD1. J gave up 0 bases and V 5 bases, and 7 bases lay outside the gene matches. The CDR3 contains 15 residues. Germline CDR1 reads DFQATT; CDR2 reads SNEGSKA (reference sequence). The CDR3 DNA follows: TGCAGTGCTCTACGGGACAGTTATAGCAATCAGCCCCAGCATTTT. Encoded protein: CSALRDSYSNQPQHF.

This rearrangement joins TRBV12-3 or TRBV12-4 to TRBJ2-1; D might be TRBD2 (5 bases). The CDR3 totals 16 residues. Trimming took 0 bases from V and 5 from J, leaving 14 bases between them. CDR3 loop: CASSLAGTRRNNEQFF. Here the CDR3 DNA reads TGTGCCAGCAGTTTAGCGGGCACTAGGAGGAACAATGAGCAGTTCTTC.

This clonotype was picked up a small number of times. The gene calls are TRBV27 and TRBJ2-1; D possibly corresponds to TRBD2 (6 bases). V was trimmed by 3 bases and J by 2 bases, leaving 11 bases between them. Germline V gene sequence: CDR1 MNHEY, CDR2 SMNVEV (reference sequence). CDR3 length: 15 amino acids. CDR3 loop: CASSLPGLAYNEQFF. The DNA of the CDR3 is TGTGCCAGCAGTTTGCCGGGACTGGCCTACAATGAGCAGTTCTTC.

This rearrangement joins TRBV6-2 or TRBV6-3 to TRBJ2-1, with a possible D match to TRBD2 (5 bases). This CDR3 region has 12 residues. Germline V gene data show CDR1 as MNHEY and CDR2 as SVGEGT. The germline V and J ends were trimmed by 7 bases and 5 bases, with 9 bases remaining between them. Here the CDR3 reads CASNRGHNEQFF. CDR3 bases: TGTGCCAGCAACCGCGGGCACAATGAGCAGTTCTTC.

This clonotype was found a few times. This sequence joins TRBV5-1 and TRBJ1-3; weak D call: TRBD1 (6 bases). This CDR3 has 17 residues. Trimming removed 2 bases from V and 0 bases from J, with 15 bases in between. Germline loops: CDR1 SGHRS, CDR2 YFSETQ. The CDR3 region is CASSLGGQQSSGNTIYF. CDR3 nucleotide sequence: TGCGCCAGCAGCTTAGGCGGACAGCAGAGCTCTGGAAACACCATATATTTT.

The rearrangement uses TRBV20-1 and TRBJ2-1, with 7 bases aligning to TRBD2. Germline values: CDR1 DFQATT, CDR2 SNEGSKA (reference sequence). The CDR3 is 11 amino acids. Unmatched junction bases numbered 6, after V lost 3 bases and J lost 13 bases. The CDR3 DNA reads TGCAGTGCTAGGGGTGGGGAGGGACAGTTCTTC. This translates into CSARGGEGQFF.

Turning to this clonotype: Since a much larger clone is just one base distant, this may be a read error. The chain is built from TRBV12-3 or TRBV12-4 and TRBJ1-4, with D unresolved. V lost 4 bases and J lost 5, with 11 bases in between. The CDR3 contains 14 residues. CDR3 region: CASSWRGSNEKLFF. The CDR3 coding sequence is TGTGCCAGCAGTTGGAGAGGCTCGAATGAAAAACTGTTTTTT.

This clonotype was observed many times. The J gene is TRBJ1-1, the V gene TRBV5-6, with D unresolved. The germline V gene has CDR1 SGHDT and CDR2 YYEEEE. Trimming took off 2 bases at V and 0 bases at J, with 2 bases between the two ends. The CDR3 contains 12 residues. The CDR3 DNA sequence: TGTGCCAGCAGCTTAGTGAACACTGAAGCTTTCTTT. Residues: CASSLVNTEAFF.

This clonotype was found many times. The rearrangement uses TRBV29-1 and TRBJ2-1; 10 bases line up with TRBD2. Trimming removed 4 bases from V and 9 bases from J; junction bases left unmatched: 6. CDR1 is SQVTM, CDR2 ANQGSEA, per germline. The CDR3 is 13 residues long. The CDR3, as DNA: TGCAGCGTTGGGAGCGGGGGGGCCATTGAGCAGTTCTTC. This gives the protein CSVGSGGAIEQFF.